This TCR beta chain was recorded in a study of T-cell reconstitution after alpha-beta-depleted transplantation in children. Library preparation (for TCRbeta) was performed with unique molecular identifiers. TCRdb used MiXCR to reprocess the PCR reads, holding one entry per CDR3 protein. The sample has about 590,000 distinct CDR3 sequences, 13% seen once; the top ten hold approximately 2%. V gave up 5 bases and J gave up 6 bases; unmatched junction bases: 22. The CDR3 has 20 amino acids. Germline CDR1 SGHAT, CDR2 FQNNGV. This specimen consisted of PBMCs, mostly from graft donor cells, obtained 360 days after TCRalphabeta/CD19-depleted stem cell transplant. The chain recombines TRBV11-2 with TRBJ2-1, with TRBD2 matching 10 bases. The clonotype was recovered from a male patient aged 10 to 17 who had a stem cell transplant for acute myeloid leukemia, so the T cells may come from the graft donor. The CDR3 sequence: CASSPTGQGGTSVILNEQFF. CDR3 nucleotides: TGTGCCAGCAGCCCGACTGGGCAGGGCGGGACTAGCGTGATCCTCAATGAGCAGTTCTTC.